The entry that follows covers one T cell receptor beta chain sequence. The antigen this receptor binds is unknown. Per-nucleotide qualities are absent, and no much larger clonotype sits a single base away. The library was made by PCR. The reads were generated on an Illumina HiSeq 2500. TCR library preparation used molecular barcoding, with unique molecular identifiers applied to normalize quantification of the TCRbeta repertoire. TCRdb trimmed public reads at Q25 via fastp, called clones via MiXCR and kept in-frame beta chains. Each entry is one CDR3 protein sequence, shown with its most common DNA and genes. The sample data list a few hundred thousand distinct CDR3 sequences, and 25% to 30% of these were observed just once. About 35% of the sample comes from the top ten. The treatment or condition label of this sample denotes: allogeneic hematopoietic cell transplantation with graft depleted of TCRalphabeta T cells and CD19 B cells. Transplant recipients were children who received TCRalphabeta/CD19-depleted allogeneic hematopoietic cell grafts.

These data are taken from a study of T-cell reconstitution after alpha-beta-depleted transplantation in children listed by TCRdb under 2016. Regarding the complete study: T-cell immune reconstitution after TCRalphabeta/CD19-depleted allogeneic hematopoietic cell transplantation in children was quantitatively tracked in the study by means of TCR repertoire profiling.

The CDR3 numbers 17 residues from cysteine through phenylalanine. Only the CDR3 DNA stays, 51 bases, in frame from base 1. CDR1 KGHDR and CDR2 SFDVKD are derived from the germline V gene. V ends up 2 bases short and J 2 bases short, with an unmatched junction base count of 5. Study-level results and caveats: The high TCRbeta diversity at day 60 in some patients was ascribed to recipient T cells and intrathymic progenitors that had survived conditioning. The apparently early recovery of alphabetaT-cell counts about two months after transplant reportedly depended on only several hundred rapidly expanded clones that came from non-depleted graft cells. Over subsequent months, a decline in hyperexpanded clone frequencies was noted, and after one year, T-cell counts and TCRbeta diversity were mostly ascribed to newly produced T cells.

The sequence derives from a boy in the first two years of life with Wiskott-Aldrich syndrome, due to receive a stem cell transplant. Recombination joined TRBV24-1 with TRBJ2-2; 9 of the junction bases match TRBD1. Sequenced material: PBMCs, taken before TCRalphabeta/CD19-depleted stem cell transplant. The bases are TGTGCCACCAGTGATTCTCGGGGACAGGGCAACACCGGGGAGCTGTTTTTT. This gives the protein CATSDSRGQGNTGELFF.